One and the same sample provided the 24 T cell receptor beta chains below, sequenced in a study of T cells in Graves' hyperthyroidism and ophthalmopathy. Regions amplified from RNA transcripts were the TCR beta CDR3 regions. The study used the HTBI primer set for a first-round RT-PCR of the TCR CDR3. Each CDR3 protein is one row after TCRdb ran MiXCR on the multiplex PCR reads. This sample has a few hundred thousand distinct CDR3 sequences; 12% to 15% occur once, and the top ten carry less than 6.5%. The sample taken for sequencing was blood. These receptor sequences come from a woman aged 18-29 years with Graves' hyperthyroidism.

The rearrangement joins TRBV5-4 to TRBJ2-1, with 9 bases fitting TRBD1. V shed 6 bases, J shed 8 bases, and the junction held 6 bases outside the gene matches. There are 13 residues in the CDR3. Per germline, CDR1 SGHNT and CDR2 YYREEE (reference sequence). CDR3 nucleotide sequence: TGTGCCAGCATCGGGACAGGGAGGGATGAGCAGTTCTTC. It yields the protein CASIGTGRDEQFF.

This clonotype was picked up many times. The chain carries TRBV19 and TRBJ2-1; TRBD2 aligns across 12 bases. The germline V gene has CDR1 LNHDA and CDR2 SQIVND (reference sequence). The CDR3 sequence is 16 residues long. The J segment lost 6 bases and the V segment lost 3 bases, leaving 6 bases of the junction unmatched. CDR3: CASSILLAGGFNEQFF. For the CDR3, the DNA is TGTGCCAGTAGTATCCTCCTAGCGGGAGGGTTCAATGAGCAGTTCTTC.

This clonotype was seen at least ten times. This chain uses TRBV29-1 with TRBJ2-7; D is tentatively TRBD1 or TRBD2 (5 bases each). V was trimmed by 4 bases and J by 3 bases, leaving 13 bases between them. The CDR3 contains 13 residues. CDR1 SQVTM and CDR2 ANQGSEA come from the germline V gene. The CDR3 region is CSVVGRGDYEQYF. The CDR3 DNA reads as TGCAGCGTTGTGGGACGAGGAGACTACGAGCAGTACTTC.

This clonotype was observed a handful of times. The rearrangement joins TRBV19 to TRBJ2-3; 7 nucleotides match TRBD1. Trimming cost V 6 bases and J 4 bases; bases outside gene matches: 10. The germline V gene encodes CDR1 LNHDA and CDR2 SQIVND (reference sequence). The CDR3 contains 15 residues. In nucleotides, the CDR3 is TGTGCCAGTAGCTCCACAGGGGTGCTAGCAGATACGCAGTATTTT. As protein: CASSSTGVLADTQYF.

This clonotype occurred many times. The V and J genes are TRBV27 and TRBJ2-1; the match to TRBD2 covers 11 bases. CDR3 size: 15 residues. The ends lost 0 bases at V and 7 bases at J; junction bases unmatched: 2. Germline values: CDR1 MNHEY, CDR2 SMNVEV (reference sequence). CDR3 nucleotide sequence: TGTGCCAGCAGTTTATCACTAGCGGGAGCAAATGAGCAGTTCTTC. This codes for CASSLSLAGANEQFF.

This clonotype was counted at least ten times. This sequence joins TRBV18 and TRBJ1-6; TRBD1 might be the D (5 bases). The V end lost 1 base, the J end lost 7 bases, and 29 bases lay between the germline ends. The germline CDR1 and CDR2 sequences are KGHSH and LQKENI. The CDR3 loop spans 21 amino acids. The CDR3: CASSPLPADAQSGGKNSPLHF. The CDR3 nucleotides are TGTGCCAGCTCACCACTCCCCGCGGACGCGCAATCTGGGGGGAAAAATTCACCCCTCCACTTT.

This clonotype was counted at least ten times. The chain links TRBV20-1 to TRBJ2-7, with D uncertain. This CDR3 contains 11 residues. Trimming pared 3 bases from V and 3 bases from J, leaving 6 bases between. From germline, CDR1 is DFQATT and CDR2 SNEGSKA (reference sequence). CDR3 sequence: CSASGDYEQYF. The CDR3 bases are TGCAGTGCTAGTGGGGACTACGAGCAGTACTTC.

The CDR3 DNA is TGTGCCAGCAGCCATTTTAGGGGACTAGCGGGGCACCAAGAGACCCAGTACTTC. Its translation: CASSHFRGLAGHQETQYF. The genes are TRBV14 and TRBJ2-5; TRBD2 aligns across 13 bases. This CDR3 has 18 residues. With V trimmed by 3 bases and J by 0 bases, 7 bases remained unmatched. Per germline, CDR1 SGHDN and CDR2 FVKESK.

This clonotype was detected many times. This chain joins TRBV6-1 and TRBJ2-7; 11 positions match TRBD2. The germline V gene has CDR1 MNHNS and CDR2 SASEGT. The J segment lost 0 bases and the V segment lost 5 bases, leaving 6 bases of the junction unmatched. The CDR3 runs to 16 residues. The CDR3 coding sequence is TGTGCCAGCAGTTATCTAACTAGCGGGAGCTCCTACGAGCAGTACTTC. This codes for CASSYLTSGSSYEQYF.

Ten or more counts support this clonotype. The V gene is TRBV30, the J gene TRBJ1-5; no clear D. This CDR3 has 13 amino acids. V dropped 2 bases and J dropped 3 bases, with 8 bases sitting between them. Germline values: CDR1 GTSNPN, CDR2 SVGIG (reference sequence). The CDR3 here is CAWSSQANQPQHF. The CDR3 region has the DNA TGTGCCTGGAGTTCGCAGGCCAATCAGCCCCAGCATTTT.

The chain employs TRBV5-1 and TRBJ2-7; 11 bases align to TRBD1. CDR1 is SGHRS and CDR2 is YFSETQ in the germline V gene. V dropped 2 bases and J dropped 7; count of bases not matched to a gene: 5. The CDR3 contains 14 residues. CDR3 DNA sequence: TGCGCCAGCAGCTTTGGACAGGGGGCTGGGGAGCAGTACTTC. Translated: CASSFGQGAGEQYF.

This clonotype was counted only a few times. The chain carries TRBV20-1 and TRBJ2-1; TRBD2 aligns across 11 bases. Germline assignment: CDR1 DFQATT and CDR2 SNEGSKA (reference sequence). After removal of 2 bases from V and 7 bases from J, the junction contained 7 bases not matched to a gene. This CDR3 contains 15 residues. CDR3 bases: TGCAGTGCTAGATTAGCGGGAGGGCCGGGTAATGAGCAGTTCTTC. Translation gives CSARLAGGPGNEQFF.

The genes are TRBV29-1 and TRBJ2-1, with 7 nucleotides matching TRBD1. J lost 3 bases, V lost 6 bases, and 8 bases had no gene match. The CDR3 covers 14 residues. Germline V gene data show CDR1 as SQVTM and CDR2 as ANQGSEA. The CDR3 protein is CSVGSRGIYNEQFF. The CDR3 coding sequence is TGCAGCGTGGGGTCCAGGGGGATCTACAATGAGCAGTTCTTC.

The chain carries TRBV27 and TRBJ1-2; 7 bases fit TRBD1. Germline V gives CDR1 MNHEY, CDR2 SMNVEV (reference sequence). The V and J ends lost 5 bases and 13 bases, in that order; junction bases with no gene match: 16. The CDR3 length is 14 residues. The CDR3: CASSLVPGQRTSTF. In DNA, the CDR3 is TGTGCCAGCAGTCTTGTCCCGGGACAGCGCACCAGCACCTTC.

This clonotype was recorded at least ten times. The rearrangement uses TRBV27 and TRBJ1-1, with D unclear. Germline lookup yields CDR1 MNHEY and CDR2 SMNVEV (reference sequence). With 6 bases removed from V and 3 bases from J, the gap between germline ends came to 11 bases. CDR3 size: 13 residues. Here the CDR3 DNA reads TGTGCCAGCAGCCCCTTTGGGGACACTGAAGCTTTCTTT. Amino acids: CASSPFGDTEAFF.

This clonotype occurred many times. The rearrangement links TRBV5-6 to TRBJ2-5; TRBD1 or TRBD2 may be the D gene (5 bases each). This CDR3 spans 13 amino acids. The germline gives CDR1 SGHDT, CDR2 YYEEEE. V lost 1 base and J lost 4, with 8 bases in between. CDR3 protein: CASSLRGVETQYF. In DNA, the CDR3 is TGTGCCAGCAGCTTGCGAGGGGTAGAGACCCAGTACTTC.

This clonotype was found many times. V gene TRBV14 combines with J gene TRBJ2-7; D might be TRBD1 (5 bases). Between the trimmed V and J ends, which lost 1 base and 4 bases, there was a span of 17 bases. CDR1 SGHDN and CDR2 FVKESK come from the germline V gene. The CDR3 loop spans 16 amino acids. The CDR3 DNA reads as TGTGCCAGCAGCCAAGGAAACAGGAACGTGTCTTACGAGCAGTACTTC. The encoded protein is CASSQGNRNVSYEQYF.

This clonotype came up a few times. The gene calls are TRBV6-7 and TRBJ2-3; D not certain. TRBV6-7 is reported as an ORF; its role is uncertain. V was pared by 5 bases and J by 4 bases, with 13 bases between. This CDR3 contains 14 residues. CDR3 nucleotides: TGTGCCAGCAGTCCCCCAGAGAGACCAGATACGCAGTATTTT. This encodes CASSPPERPDTQYF.

This clonotype appeared a few times. The CDR3 is CSAPSRQGNTEAFF. The CDR3 region has the DNA TGCAGCGCTCCTTCGAGACAGGGGAACACTGAAGCTTTCTTT. The genes are TRBV29-1 and TRBJ1-1; TRBD1 agrees at 7 bases. Losses at the gene ends were 7 bases for V and 1 base for J; bases not matched to a gene: 9. Germline assignment: CDR1 SQVTM and CDR2 ANQGSEA. The CDR3 covers 14 residues.

A word on this clonotype: A much larger clone differs from this one at a single base, so this may be a read error. The rearrangement uses TRBV20-1 and TRBJ2-1; 7 bases match TRBD2. V was clipped by 1 base and J by 6 bases; unmatched bases: 9. The CDR3 spans 15 residues. CDR1 and CDR2 (germline): DFQATT, SNEGSKA (reference sequence). The CDR3 nucleotides are TGCAGTGCTAGAGGAACAAGGGGAGGGCTCAATGAGCAGTTCTTC. Translated: CSARGTRGGLNEQFF.

This clonotype was counted many times. This chain uses TRBV10-3 with TRBJ1-1, with TRBD1 matching 8 bases. The length of the CDR3 is 14 residues. Germline lookup yields CDR1 ENHRY and CDR2 SYGVKD. J was trimmed by 1 base and V by 6 bases; bases with no gene match: 4. CDR3 protein: CAIREGTGNTEAFF. CDR3 bases: TGTGCCATCAGAGAAGGGACAGGGAACACTGAAGCTTTCTTT.

This clonotype was observed many times. This chain uses TRBV6-1 with TRBJ1-5, with 9 bases matching TRBD1. There are 16 residues in the CDR3. The J segment lost 6 bases and the V segment lost 4 bases, leaving 10 bases of the junction unmatched. Germline V gene lookup returns CDR1 MNHNS and CDR2 SASEGT. The CDR3, as DNA: TGTGCCAGCAGTGGGAGGACAGGGGCCGCGCTTCAGCCCCAGCATTTT. It yields the protein CASSGRTGAALQPQHF.

J is TRBJ1-5 and V is TRBV4-1, with D perhaps TRBD1 (6 bases). The V gene's germline CDR1 is MGHRA and CDR2 YSYEKL. The CDR3 runs to 15 residues. Trimming removed 0 bases at V and 7 bases at J, with 13 bases between. CDR3 in amino acids: CASSQEHRVRQPQHF. DNA of the CDR3: TGCGCCAGCAGCCAAGAACACAGGGTGCGGCAGCCCCAGCATTTT.

This clonotype was found many times. The chain joins TRBV10-3 to TRBJ1-2, with TRBD1 as a possible D gene (6 bases). CDR1 ENHRY and CDR2 SYGVKD come from the germline V gene. V lost 6 bases and J lost 3, with 14 bases in between. The CDR3 is 14 residues long. The CDR3 protein is CAISHRADHYGYTF. CDR3 bases: TGTGCCATCAGCCACAGGGCGGACCACTATGGCTACACCTTC.